This is a list of T cell receptor beta chains from one sample in a study of T cells expressing NK-cell markers. TCRdb reprocessed the 5' RACE reads; each CDR3 protein has one entry and no DNA is given. This repertoire includes 300,000 to 450,000 distinct CDR3 sequences. The sequencing sample was made of blood T cells: a sorted CD56 or NKG2C T cell subset, CD4+ or CD8+ T cells, or bulk PBMC T cells (not recorded which). These receptors originate from a man aged 18-70 years in good health. Each CDR3 is given with its conserved first and last residue.

>TRBJ1-1|14|TRBV18
CASSSGPRSTEAFF
>TRBJ2-5|13|TRBV28
CALQQGGKETQYF
>TRBJ2-1|17|TRBV7-9
CASSLGLAGGTNNEQFF
>TRBJ2-7|14|TRBV11-2
CASSTKDSEYEQYF
>TRBJ1-4|12|TRBV7-9
CARAGPDEKLFF
>TRBJ2-5|14|TRBV7-9
CASSFGLTQETQYF
>TRBJ2-7|15|TRBV6-2/TRBV6-3
CASSYGGTSGVEQYF
>TRBJ2-1|18|TRBV5-4
CASSFVRGGRYSYNEQFF
>TRBJ2-3|14|TRBV7-9
CASKAGGHDDTQYF
>TRBJ2-1|15|TRBV7-9
CASSSGLRGYNEQFF
>TRBJ2-3|14|TRBV19
CASKWTGTSDTQYF
>TRBJ1-2|13|TRBV20-1
CSARAKTPDGYTF
>TRBJ2-7|14|TRBV10-2
CASSFLAGAGEQYF
>TRBJ1-6|15|TRBV3-1
CASSQEVRSGIPLHF
>TRBJ2-5|15|TRBV2
CASSDNRATKETQYF
>TRBJ2-3|16|TRBV7-9
CASSLGPRYGTDTQYF
>TRBJ2-2|16|TRBV11-1
CASSPGTSGGAGELFF
>TRBJ2-6|17|TRBV2
CASRVGGSLSGANVLTF
>TRBJ1-6|16|TRBV20-1
CSARDNTGGYNSPLHF
>TRBJ1-2|14|TRBV27
CASRLDRGRGGYTF